A selection of T cell receptor beta chains follows, all from one sample in a study of cytomegalovirus exposure and HLA in healthy donors. Measured with immunoSEQ multiplex PCR; TCRdb has only the in-frame clones, and not every one. The sample lists about 200,000 clones; 70% were seen once. The source material was PBMCs. The receptors originated from a man between 40 and 49 years old in good health and CMV-seropositive. The CDR3 runs from the conserved cysteine through the conserved F or W. A D gene is named only where the DNA matches it firmly. Size tells how often a clone was seen (once, few, many) or the class of an expanded clone, and some rows leave it out.

clone_size	j_call	v_call	d_call	cdr3_aa	cdr3_nt
.	TRBJ1-4	TRBV28	TRBD1	CASSRPDRGHEKLFF	TGTGCCAGCAGCCGCCCCGACAGGGGGCACGAAAAACTGTTTTTT
few	TRBJ2-5	TRBV6-5	.	CASRTTGRETQYF	TGTGCCAGCAGAACCACAGGGAGAGAGACCCAGTACTTC
.	TRBJ1-4	TRBV5-8	.	CASSWPHEKLFF	TGTGCCAGCAGCTGGCCTCATGAAAAACTGTTTTTT
once	TRBJ1-6	TRBV5-1	TRBD1	CASSPAPPGQGGSPLHF	TGCGCCAGCAGCCCCGCACCGCCGGGACAGGGCGGTTCACCCCTCCACTTT
.	TRBJ2-7	TRBV9	.	CASSVGGTGEQYF	TGTGCCAGCAGCGTAGGCGGGACGGGGGAGCAGTACTTC
.	TRBJ1-2	TRBV11-2	.	CASSLGPGVGFGHGYTF	TGTGCCAGCAGCTTGGGGCCAGGGGTCGGATTTGGGCATGGCTACACCTTC
.	TRBJ2-5	TRBV15	TRBD1	CATSRDAPDRGETQYF	TGTGCCACCAGCAGAGACGCCCCGGACAGGGGAGAGACCCAGTACTTC
few	TRBJ2-2	TRBV6-5	.	CASSYQGPNTGELFF	TGTGCCAGCAGTTACCAGGGCCCCAACACCGGGGAGCTGTTTTTT
.	TRBJ2-7	TRBV7-5	.	CVRSLGVGTGGFRWAYEQYF	TGTGTCAGAAGCTTAGGAGTCGGGACAGGGGGCTTTAGGTGGGCCTACGAGCAGTACTTC
.	TRBJ1-5	TRBV7-9	TRBD1	CASSLGQGNQPQHF	TGTGCCAGCAGCCTTGGACAGGGCAATCAGCCCCAGCATTTT
.	TRBJ2-5	TRBV28	.	CASSFFRGQGKTQYF	TGTGCCAGCAGTTTTTTCAGGGGCCAGGGGAAGACCCAGTACTTC
.	TRBJ2-7	TRBV10-1	TRBD1	CASSAPGQDYEQYF	TGCGCCAGCAGTGCTCCGGGACAGGATTACGAGCAGTACTTC
.	TRBJ2-7	TRBV27	.	CASSLSRGDSYEQYF	TGTGCCAGCAGTTTAAGCAGGGGCGATTCCTACGAGCAGTACTTC
few	TRBJ2-7	TRBV5-6	.	CASSLGGSSYEQYF	TGTGCCAGCAGCTTGGGAGGGAGCTCCTACGAGCAGTACTTC
.	TRBJ2-5	TRBV6-5	.	CASSSNQETQYF	TGTGCCAGCAGTTCCAACCAAGAGACCCAGTACTTC
.	TRBJ1-3	TRBV7-9	.	CASILPSGLSGNTIYF	TGTGCCAGCATCTTACCTTCAGGCCTCTCTGGAAACACCATATATTTT
.	TRBJ2-1	TRBV6-1	TRBD1	CASSGTDYNEQFF	TGTGCCAGCAGCGGGACAGACTACAATGAGCAGTTCTTC
.	TRBJ2-7	TRBV7-2	.	CASSLGAGAIYEQYF	TGTGCCAGCAGCTTAGGGGCGGGGGCCATCTACGAGCAGTACTTC
.	TRBJ1-2	TRBV2	.	CASIRSYGYTF	TGTGCCAGCATTAGAAGCTATGGCTACACCTTC
once	TRBJ2-7	TRBV7-3	.	CASSYSGRGDHEQYF	TGTGCCAGCAGCTATAGTGGCAGGGGCGACCACGAGCAGTACTTC
.	TRBJ1-3	TRBV29-1	.	CSVGPGGDTIYF	TGCAGCGTTGGTCCTGGCGGGGACACCATATATTTT
.	TRBJ2-3	TRBV5-6	TRBD2	CASSGAGGPGDTQYF	TGTGCCAGCAGCGGAGCGGGGGGGCCGGGAGATACGCAGTATTTT
.	TRBJ1-2	TRBV7-8	TRBD1	CASSLAWTGGEGYTF	TGTGCCAGCAGCTTAGCCTGGACAGGGGGCGAAGGCTACACCTTC
.	TRBJ1-3	TRBV9	.	CASSVHGTLSGNTIYF	TGTGCCAGCAGCGTTCACGGGACACTCTCTGGAAACACCATATATTTT
.	TRBJ2-7	TRBV6-1	.	CASLPTAGSSYEQYF	TGTGCCAGCCTCCCAACCGCCGGGTCATCCTACGAGCAGTACTTC
.	TRBJ2-4	TRBV5-1	TRBD2	CASSLDIGGLAVSKNIQYF	TGCGCCAGCAGCTTGGATATCGGGGGACTAGCGGTCTCCAAAAACATTCAGTACTTC
.	TRBJ1-2	TRBV5-1	TRBD1	CASSTTGTGIAHGYTF	TGCGCCAGCAGCACTACCGGGACAGGTATAGCGCATGGCTACACCTTC
few	TRBJ2-1	TRBV5-1	.	CASSTQGGSSYNEQFF	TGCGCCAGCAGCACTCAGGGGGGCAGCTCCTACAATGAGCAGTTCTTC
.	TRBJ1-6	TRBV18	.	CASSPGANNSPLHF	TGTGCCAGCTCACCAGGGGCCAATAATTCACCCCTCCACTTT
.	TRBJ1-3	TRBV7-8	.	CASSLAKSSGNTIYF	TGTGCCAGCAGCTTAGCGAAGAGCTCTGGAAACACCATATATTTT
.	TRBJ2-1	TRBV15	TRBD2	CATSRPSGAEQFF	TGTGCCACCAGCAGACCTAGCGGAGCTGAGCAGTTCTTC
.	TRBJ2-7	TRBV7-9	.	CASSLEYGETPYEQYF	TGTGCCAGCAGCTTAGAGTACGGGGAAACCCCCTACGAGCAGTACTTC
.	TRBJ1-4	TRBV5-1	.	CASSKSLATNEKLFF	TGCGCCAGCAGTAAAAGCCTTGCAACTAATGAAAAACTGTTTTTT
.	TRBJ1-2	TRBV29-1	.	CSVGARVNDYGYTF	TGCAGCGTCGGTGCCAGGGTTAATGACTATGGCTACACCTTC
.	TRBJ2-7	TRBV4-1	.	CASSQVGTGYEQYF	TGCGCCAGCAGCCAAGTGGGCACAGGCTACGAGCAGTACTTC
.	TRBJ1-5	TRBV19	TRBD1	CASLQSGGHRTQHF	TGTGCCAGTTTACAATCAGGGGGGCACAGAACCCAGCATTTT
once	TRBJ2-7	TRBV13	.	CASSVQYEQYF	TGTGCCAGCAGCGTACAATACGAGCAGTACTTC
.	TRBJ2-1	TRBV7-2	.	CASSPEVREQFF	TGTGCCAGCAGCCCCGAGGTACGGGAGCAGTTCTTC
.	TRBJ2-7	TRBV6-1	.	CASSESRLGSYEQYF	TGTGCCAGCAGTGAAAGCCGCCTCGGGAGCTACGAGCAGTACTTC
.	TRBJ2-7	TRBV6-5	TRBD1	CASSYRRTGQNEQYF	TGTGCCAGCAGTTACCGTCGGACAGGGCAAAACGAGCAGTACTTC
.	TRBJ1-3	TRBV7-2	.	CASSLEGEAGNTIYF	TGTGCCAGCAGCTTAGAGGGAGAAGCCGGAAACACCATATATTTT
.	TRBJ2-7	TRBV29-1	TRBD1	CSVEFADRVEYEQYF	TGCAGCGTTGAATTTGCCGACAGGGTGGAGTACGAGCAGTACTTC
once	TRBJ2-2	TRBV27	.	CASSPGTNTGELFF	TGTGCCAGCAGTCCCGGGACAAACACCGGGGAGCTGTTTTTT
.	TRBJ1-2	TRBV18	.	CASSPPGGYGYTF	TGTGCCAGCTCACCACCGGGAGGCTATGGCTACACCTTC
.	TRBJ2-5	TRBV28	.	CASRQLRRTQYF	TGTGCCAGCCGACAGCTGCGACGGACCCAGTACTTC
.	TRBJ1-2	TRBV21-1	.	CASSFAGARGTNYGYTF	TGTGCCAGCAGCTTCGCGGGGGCGAGAGGAACTAACTATGGCTACACCTTC
few	TRBJ2-3	TRBV6-4	TRBD2	CASSDFGGGAEDTQYF	TGTGCCAGCAGTGACTTTGGCGGGGGGGCCGAAGATACGCAGTATTTT
.	TRBJ2-7	TRBV5-1	TRBD1	CASSPAGTASYEQYF	TGCGCCAGCAGCCCAGCCGGGACAGCCTCCTACGAGCAGTACTTC
few	TRBJ2-2	TRBV7-3	TRBD1	CASSPGQGSGELFF	TGTGCCAGCAGCCCGGGACAGGGAAGCGGGGAGCTGTTTTTT
.	TRBJ1-1	TRBV10-3	TRBD1	CAIRGQGNTEAFF	TGTGCCATCAGGGGACAGGGGAACACTGAAGCTTTCTTT